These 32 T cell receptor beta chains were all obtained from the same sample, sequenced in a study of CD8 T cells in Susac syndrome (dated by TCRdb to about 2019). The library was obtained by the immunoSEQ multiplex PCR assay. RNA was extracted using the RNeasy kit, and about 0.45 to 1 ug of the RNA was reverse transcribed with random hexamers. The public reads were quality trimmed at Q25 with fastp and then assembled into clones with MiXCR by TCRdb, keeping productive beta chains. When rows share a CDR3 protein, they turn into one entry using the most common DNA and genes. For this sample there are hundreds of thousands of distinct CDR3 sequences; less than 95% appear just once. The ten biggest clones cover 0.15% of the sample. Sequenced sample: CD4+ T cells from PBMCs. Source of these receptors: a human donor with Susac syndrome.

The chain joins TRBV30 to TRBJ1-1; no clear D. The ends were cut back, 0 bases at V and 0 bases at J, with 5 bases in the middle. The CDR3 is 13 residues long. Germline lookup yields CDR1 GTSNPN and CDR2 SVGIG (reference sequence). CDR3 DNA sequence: TGTGCCTGGAGTGTAGTAGTGAACACTGAAGCTTTCTTT. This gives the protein CAWSVVVNTEAFF.

The CDR3 loop reads CASSPDRRNTIYF. CDR3 DNA sequence: TGTGCCAGCAGCCCCGACAGGAGAAACACCATATATTTT. The chain carries TRBV12-3 or TRBV12-4 and TRBJ1-3; the D gene is possibly TRBD1 (6 bases). V was cut by 6 bases and J by 5 bases, with 11 bases left in between. The CDR3 is 13 amino acids.

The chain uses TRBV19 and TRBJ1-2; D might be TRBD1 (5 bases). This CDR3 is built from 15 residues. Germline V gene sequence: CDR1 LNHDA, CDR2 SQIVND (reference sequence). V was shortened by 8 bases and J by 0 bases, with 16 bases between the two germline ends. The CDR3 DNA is TGTGCCAGTCGTAGACCGGGACGGGCTAACTATGGCTACACCTTC. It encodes CASRRPGRANYGYTF.

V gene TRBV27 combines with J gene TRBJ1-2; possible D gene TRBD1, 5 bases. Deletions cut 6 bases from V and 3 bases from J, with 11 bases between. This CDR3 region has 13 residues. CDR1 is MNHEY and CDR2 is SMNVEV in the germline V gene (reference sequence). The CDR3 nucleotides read TGTGCCAGCAGCAGGGACGGGTACTATGGCTACACCTTC. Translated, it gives CASSRDGYYGYTF.

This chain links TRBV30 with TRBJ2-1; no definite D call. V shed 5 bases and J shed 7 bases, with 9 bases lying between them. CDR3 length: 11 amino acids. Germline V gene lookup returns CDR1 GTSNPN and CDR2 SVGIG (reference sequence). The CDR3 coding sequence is TGTGCCTGGGCCGGGTCTAATGAGCAGTTCTTC. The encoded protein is CAWAGSNEQFF.

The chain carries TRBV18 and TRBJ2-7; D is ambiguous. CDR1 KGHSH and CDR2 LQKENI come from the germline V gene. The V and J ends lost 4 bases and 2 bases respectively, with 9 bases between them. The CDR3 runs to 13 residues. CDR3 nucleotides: TGTGCCAGCTCACAACTCCCTGCCTACGAGCAGTACTTC. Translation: CASSQLPAYEQYF.

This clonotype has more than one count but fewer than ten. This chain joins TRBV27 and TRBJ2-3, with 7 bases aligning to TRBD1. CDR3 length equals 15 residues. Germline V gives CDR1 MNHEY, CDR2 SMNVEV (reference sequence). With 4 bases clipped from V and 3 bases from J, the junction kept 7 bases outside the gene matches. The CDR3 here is CASSSRQGVTDTQYF. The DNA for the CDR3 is TGTGCCAGCAGTTCCAGACAGGGTGTGACAGATACGCAGTATTTT.

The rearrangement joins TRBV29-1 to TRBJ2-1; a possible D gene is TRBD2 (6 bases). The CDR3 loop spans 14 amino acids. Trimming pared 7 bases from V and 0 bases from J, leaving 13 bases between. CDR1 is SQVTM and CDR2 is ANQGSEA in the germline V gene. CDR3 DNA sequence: TGCAGCGGGATTCGGGGGTACTCCTACAATGAGCAGTTCTTC. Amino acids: CSGIRGYSYNEQFF.

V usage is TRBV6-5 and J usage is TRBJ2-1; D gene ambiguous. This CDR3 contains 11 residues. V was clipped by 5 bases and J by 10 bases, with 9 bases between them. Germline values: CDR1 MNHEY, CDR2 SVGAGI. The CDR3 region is CASSTPREQFF. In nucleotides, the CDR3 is TGTGCCAGCAGTACACCAAGGGAGCAGTTCTTC.

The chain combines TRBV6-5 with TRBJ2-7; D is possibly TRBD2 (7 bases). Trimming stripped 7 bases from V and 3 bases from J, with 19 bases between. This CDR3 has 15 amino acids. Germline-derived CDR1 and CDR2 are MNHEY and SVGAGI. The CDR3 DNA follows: TGTGCCAGCACTCTCGGCGGGGGCACCATCTACGAGCAGTACTTC. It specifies CASTLGGGTIYEQYF.

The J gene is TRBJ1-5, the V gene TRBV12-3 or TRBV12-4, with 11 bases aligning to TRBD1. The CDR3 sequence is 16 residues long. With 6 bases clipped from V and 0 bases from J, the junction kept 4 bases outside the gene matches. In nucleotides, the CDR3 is TGTGCCAGCAGCCGGACAGGGGGCGATAGCAATCAGCCCCAGCATTTT. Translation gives CASSRTGGDSNQPQHF.

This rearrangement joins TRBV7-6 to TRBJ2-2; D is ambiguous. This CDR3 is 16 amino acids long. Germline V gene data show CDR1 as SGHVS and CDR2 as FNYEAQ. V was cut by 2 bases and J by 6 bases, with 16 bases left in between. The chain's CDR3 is CASSLYDPVAAGELFF. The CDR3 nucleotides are TGTGCCAGCAGCTTATACGACCCTGTGGCAGCCGGGGAGCTGTTTTTT.

In DNA, the CDR3 is TGTGCCAGCAGTTTGAACCAGGAGCAGTACTTC. Its translation is CASSLNQEQYF. This sequence joins TRBV12-3 or TRBV12-4 and TRBJ2-7, with D uncertain. The CDR3 runs to 11 residues. Between the trimmed V and J ends, which lost 3 bases and 7 bases, there was a span of 7 bases.

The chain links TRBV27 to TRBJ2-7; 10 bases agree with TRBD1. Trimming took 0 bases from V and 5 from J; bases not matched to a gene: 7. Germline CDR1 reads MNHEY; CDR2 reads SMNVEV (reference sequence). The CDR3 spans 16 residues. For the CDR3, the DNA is TGTGCCAGCAGTTTATCGAGCCCGGGACAGGGGAACGAGCAGTACTTC. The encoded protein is CASSLSSPGQGNEQYF.

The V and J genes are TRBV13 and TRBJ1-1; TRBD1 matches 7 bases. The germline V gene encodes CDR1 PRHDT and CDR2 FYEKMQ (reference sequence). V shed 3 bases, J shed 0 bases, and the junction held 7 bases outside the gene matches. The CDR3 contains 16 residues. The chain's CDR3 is CASSFYPGQLNTEAFF. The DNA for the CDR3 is TGTGCCAGCAGCTTTTATCCGGGACAGCTGAACACTGAAGCTTTCTTT.

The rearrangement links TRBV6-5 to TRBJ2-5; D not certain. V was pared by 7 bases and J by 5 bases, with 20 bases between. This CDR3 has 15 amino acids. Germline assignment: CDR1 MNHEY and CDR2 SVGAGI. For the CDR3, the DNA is TGTGCCAGCACCGAGTCCGGCCAGCAGGACGAGACCCAGTACTTC. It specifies CASTESGQQDETQYF.

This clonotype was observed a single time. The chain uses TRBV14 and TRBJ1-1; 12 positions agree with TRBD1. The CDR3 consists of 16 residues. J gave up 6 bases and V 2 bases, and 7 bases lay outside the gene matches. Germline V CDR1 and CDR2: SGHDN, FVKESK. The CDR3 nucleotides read TGTGCCAGCAGCCAATTACGGGGACAGGGGGCTCCTGAAGCTTTCTTT. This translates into CASSQLRGQGAPEAFF.

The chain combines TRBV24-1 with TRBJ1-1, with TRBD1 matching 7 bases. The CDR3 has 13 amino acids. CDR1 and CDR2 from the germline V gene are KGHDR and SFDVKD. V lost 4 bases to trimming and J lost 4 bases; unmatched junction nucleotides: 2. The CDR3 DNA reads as TGTGCCACCAGTGAAACAGGGGCCACTGAAGCTTTCTTT. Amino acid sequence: CATSETGATEAFF.

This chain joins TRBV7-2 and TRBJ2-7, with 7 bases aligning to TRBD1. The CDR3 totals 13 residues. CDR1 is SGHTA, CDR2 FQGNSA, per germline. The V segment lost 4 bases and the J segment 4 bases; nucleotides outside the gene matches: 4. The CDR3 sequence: CASSSLQGYEQYF. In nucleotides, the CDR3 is TGTGCCAGCAGCTCCCTACAGGGGTACGAGCAGTACTTC.

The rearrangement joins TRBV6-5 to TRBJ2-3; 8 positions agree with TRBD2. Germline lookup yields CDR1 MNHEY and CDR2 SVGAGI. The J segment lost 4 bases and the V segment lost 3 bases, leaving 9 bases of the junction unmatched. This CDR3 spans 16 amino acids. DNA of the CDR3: TGTGCCAGCAGTTATTCGCGCCCGCGGGGGGCAGATACGCAGTATTTT. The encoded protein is CASSYSRPRGADTQYF.

The DNA of the CDR3 is TGTGCCAGCAGCCCTGAACCGAGGACAGTCTCCTACGAGCAGTACTTC. The encoded protein is CASSPEPRTVSYEQYF. The chain couples TRBV11-2 to TRBJ2-7; TRBD1 is a possible D gene (6 bases). This CDR3 spans 16 amino acids. From germline, CDR1 is SGHAT and CDR2 FQNNGV. The V gene lost 5 bases and the J gene lost 0 bases, with 17 bases spanning the gap. Combining the CDR3 with reference TRBV11-2 and TRBJ2-7 gives the whole variable domain EAGVAQSPRYKIIEKRQSVAFWCNPISGHATLYWYQQILGQGPKLLIQFQNNGVVDDSQLPKDRFSAERLKGVDSTLKIQPAKLEDSAVYLCASSPEPRTVSYEQYFGPGTRLTVT.

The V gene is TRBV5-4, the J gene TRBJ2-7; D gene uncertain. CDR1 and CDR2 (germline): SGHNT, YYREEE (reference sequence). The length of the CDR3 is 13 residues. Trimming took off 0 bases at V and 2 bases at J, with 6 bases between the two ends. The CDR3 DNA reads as TGTGCCAGCAGCTTGGAGGCGACCTACGAGCAGTACTTC. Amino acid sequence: CASSLEATYEQYF.

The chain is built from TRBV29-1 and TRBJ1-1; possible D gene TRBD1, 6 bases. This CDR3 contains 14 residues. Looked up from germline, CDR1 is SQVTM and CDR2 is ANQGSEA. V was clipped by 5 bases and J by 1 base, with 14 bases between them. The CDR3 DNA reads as TGCAGCGTTTTCCCCAGGGGCGAGAACACTGAAGCTTTCTTT. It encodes CSVFPRGENTEAFF.

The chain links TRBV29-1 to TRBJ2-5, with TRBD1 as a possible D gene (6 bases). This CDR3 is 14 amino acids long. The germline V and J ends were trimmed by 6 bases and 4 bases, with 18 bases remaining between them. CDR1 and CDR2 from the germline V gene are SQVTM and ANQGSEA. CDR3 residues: CSVGVITGRETQYF. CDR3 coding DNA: TGCAGCGTCGGAGTGATAACAGGGCGAGAGACCCAGTACTTC.

CDR3 sequence reads: CASSLNPSGEETQYF. DNA for the CDR3: TGTGCCAGCAGCTTAAATCCGAGTGGAGAAGAGACCCAGTACTTC. The V call is TRBV11-2, the J call TRBJ2-5, with unresolved D. CDR3 length: 15 residues. V was clipped by 2 bases and J by 3 bases, with 13 bases between them. Germline CDR1 is SGHAT and CDR2 is FQNNGV. The whole variable domain, remainder taken from reference TRBV11-2 and TRBJ2-5, is EAGVAQSPRYKIIEKRQSVAFWCNPISGHATLYWYQQILGQGPKLLIQFQNNGVVDDSQLPKDRFSAERLKGVDSTLKIQPAKLEDSAVYLCASSLNPSGEETQYFGPGTRLLVL.

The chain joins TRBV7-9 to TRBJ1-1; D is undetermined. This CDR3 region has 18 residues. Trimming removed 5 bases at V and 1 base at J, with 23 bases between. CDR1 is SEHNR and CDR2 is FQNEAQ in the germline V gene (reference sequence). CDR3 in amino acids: CASSPNPGAGARNTEAFF. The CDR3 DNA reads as TGTGCCAGCAGCCCCAACCCCGGCGCAGGCGCAAGGAACACTGAAGCTTTCTTT.

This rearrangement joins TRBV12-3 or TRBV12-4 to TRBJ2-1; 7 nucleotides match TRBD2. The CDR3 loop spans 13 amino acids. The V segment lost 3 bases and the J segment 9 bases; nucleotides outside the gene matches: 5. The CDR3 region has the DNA TGTGCCAGCAGTTTGATGGGGGGGGGTGAGCAGTTCTTC. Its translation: CASSLMGGGEQFF.

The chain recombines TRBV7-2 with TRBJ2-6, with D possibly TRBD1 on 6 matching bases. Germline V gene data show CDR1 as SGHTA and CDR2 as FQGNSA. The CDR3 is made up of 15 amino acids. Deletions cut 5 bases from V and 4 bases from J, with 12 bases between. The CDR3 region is CASSHRERGANVLTF. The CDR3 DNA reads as TGTGCCAGCAGCCACAGGGAGCGGGGGGCCAACGTCCTGACTTTC.

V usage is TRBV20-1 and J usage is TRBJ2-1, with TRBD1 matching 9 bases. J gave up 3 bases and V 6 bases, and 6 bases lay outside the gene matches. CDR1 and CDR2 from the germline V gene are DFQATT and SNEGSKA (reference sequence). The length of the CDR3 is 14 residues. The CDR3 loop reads CSAKTGGRYNEQFF. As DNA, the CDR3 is TGCAGTGCCAAAACAGGGGGCCGCTACAATGAGCAGTTCTTC.

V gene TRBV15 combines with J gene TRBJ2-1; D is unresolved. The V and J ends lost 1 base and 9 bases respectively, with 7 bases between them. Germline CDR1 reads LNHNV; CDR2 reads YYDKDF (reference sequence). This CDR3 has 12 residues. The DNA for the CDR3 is TGTGCCACCAGCAGAGGTTTTCTTGAGCAGTTCTTC. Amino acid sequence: CATSRGFLEQFF.

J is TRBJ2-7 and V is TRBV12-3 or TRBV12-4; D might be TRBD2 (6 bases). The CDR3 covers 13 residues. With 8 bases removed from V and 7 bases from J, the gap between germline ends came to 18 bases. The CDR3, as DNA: TGTGCCAGCCGGCGGGAAACTACGGGGGAGCAGTACTTC. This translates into CASRRETTGEQYF.

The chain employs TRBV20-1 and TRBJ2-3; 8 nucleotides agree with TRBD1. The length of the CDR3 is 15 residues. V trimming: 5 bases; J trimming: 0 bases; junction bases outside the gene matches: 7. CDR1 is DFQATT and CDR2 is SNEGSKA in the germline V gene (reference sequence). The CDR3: CSAQRTGKSTDTQYF. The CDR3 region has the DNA TGCAGTGCTCAAAGGACAGGGAAGAGCACAGATACGCAGTATTTT.